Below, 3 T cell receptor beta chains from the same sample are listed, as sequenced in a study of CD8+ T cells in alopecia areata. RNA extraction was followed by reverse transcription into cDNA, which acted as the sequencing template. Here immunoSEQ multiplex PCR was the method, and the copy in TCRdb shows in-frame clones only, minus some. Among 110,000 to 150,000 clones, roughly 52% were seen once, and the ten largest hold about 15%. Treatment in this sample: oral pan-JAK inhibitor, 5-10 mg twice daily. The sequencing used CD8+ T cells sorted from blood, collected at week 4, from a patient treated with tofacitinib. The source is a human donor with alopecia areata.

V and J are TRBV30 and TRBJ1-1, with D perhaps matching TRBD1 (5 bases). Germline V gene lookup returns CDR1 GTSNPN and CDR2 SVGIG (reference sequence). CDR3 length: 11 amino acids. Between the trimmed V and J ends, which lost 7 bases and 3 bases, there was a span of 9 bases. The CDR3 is CASWGDTEAFF. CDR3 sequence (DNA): TGTGCCTCATGGGGGGACACTGAAGCTTTCTTT. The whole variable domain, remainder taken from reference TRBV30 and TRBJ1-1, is SQTIHQWPATLVQPVGSPLSLECTVEGTSNPNLYWYRQAAGRGLQLLFYSVGIGQISSEVPQNLSASRPQDRQFILSSKKLLLSDSGFYLCASWGDTEAFFGQGTRLTVV.

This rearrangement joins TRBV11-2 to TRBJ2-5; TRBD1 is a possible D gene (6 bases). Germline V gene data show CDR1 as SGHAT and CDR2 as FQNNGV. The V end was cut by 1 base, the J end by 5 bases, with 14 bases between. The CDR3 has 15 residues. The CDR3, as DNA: TGTGCCAGCAGCTTAGTTGATTTAGGACAGGAGACCCAGTACTTC. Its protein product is CASSLVDLGQETQYF.

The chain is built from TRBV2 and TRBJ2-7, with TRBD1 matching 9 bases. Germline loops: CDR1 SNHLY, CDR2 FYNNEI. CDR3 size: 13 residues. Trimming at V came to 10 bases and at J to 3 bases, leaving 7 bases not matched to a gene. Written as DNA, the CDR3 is TGTGCCATCAACAGGGGGCGCGACTACGAGCAGTACTTC. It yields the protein CAINRGRDYEQYF.